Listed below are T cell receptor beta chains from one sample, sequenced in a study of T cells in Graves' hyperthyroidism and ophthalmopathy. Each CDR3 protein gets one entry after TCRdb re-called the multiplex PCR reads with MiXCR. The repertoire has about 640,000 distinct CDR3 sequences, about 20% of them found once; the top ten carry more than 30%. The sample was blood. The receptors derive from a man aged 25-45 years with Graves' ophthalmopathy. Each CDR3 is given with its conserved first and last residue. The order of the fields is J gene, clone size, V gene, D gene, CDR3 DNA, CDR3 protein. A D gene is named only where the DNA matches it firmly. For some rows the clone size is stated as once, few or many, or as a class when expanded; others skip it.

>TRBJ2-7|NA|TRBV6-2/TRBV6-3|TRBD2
TGTGCCAGCAGTTACTCCCCTCTTAGCGGGAGCTCCTACGAGCAGTACTTC
CASSYSPLSGSSYEQYF
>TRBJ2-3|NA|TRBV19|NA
TGTGCCAGTAGTATAGCTGGCTCGGATACGCAGTATTTT
CASSIAGSDTQYF
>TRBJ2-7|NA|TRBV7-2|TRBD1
TGTGCCAGCAGCTCCTGGACAGGGAGGTGCGAGCAGTACTTC
CASSSWTGRCEQYF
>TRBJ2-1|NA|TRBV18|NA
TGTGCCAGCTCGCCATCTAGCGTAGAGCAGTTCTTC
CASSPSSVEQFF
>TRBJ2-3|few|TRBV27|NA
TGTGCCAGCTGGACGGAGGATAGCACAGATACGCAGTATTTT
CASWTEDSTDTQYF
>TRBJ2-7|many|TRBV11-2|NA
TGTGCCAGCAGCTTAGCGGACGGCTACGAGCAGTACTTC
CASSLADGYEQYF
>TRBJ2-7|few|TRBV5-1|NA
TGCGCCAGCAGCTTTGACCAAAGTCCTCCCCTCTACGAGCAGTACTTC
CASSFDQSPPLYEQYF
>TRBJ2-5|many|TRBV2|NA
TGTGCCAGCAGTGACCAAGAGGTCCGAGAGACCCAGTACTTC
CASSDQEVRETQYF
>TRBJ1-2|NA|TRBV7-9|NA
TGTGCCAGCACCCACAAAAGGCTGGGAGATGGCTACACCTTC
CASTHKRLGDGYTF
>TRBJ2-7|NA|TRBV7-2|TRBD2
TGTGCCAGCAGCCCCTGGGGTAGCGGGAGGGGCGAGCAGTACTTC
CASSPWGSGRGEQYF
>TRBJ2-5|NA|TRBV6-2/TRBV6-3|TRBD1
TGTGCCAGCAGTATCTCCGGACAGGGGGCCGGAGAGACCCAGTACTTC
CASSISGQGAGETQYF
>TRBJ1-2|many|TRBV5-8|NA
TGTGCCAGCAGCTTGGTGGCTAGTCGAGGCTACACCTTC
CASSLVASRGYTF
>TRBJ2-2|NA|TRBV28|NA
TGTGCCAGCAGTTTTTTCCGGGGAACCGCCACCGGGGAGCTGTTTTTT
CASSFFRGTATGELFF
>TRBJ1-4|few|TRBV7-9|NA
TGTGCCAGCAGCTTAGGAAAAGAAAAACTGTTTTTT
CASSLGKEKLFF
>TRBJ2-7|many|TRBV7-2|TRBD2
TGTGCCAGCAGCCCCGGACTAGCGGGAGGACACGAGCAGTACTTC
CASSPGLAGGHEQYF
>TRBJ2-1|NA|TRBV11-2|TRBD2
TGTGCCAGCAGCTTGGTAATAGCGGGTCCCAATGAGCAGTTCTTC
CASSLVIAGPNEQFF
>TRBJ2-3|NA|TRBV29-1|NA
TGCAGCGAGACTAGCACAGATACGCAGTATTTT
CSETSTDTQYF
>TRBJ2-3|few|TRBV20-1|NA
TGCAGTGCTGGGGTGTTAAGCACAGATACGCAGTATTTT
CSAGVLSTDTQYF
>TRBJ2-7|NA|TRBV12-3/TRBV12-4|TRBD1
TGTGCCAGCAGTTTACCGCAGGGGGCTAACGAGCAGTACTTC
CASSLPQGANEQYF
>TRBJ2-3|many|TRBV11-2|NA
TGTGCCAGCAGCTTAGGTCGAACTCTTACGCGGACAGATACGCAGTATTTT
CASSLGRTLTRTDTQYF
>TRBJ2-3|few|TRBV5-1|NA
TGCGCCAGCTCCGGGACAATCTACACAGATACGCAGTATTTT
CASSGTIYTDTQYF
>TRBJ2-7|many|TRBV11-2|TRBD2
TGTGCCAGCAGCATCGGGACTAGCGGGGGTTACGAGCAGTACTTC
CASSIGTSGGYEQYF
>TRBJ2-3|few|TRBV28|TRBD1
TGTGCCAGCAGTTCCGCCTCCGGGACAGGGGGCTCAGATACGCAGTATTTT
CASSSASGTGGSDTQYF
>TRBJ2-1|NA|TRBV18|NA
TGTGCCAGCTCACCCCCAGGCCAGGCGGATGAGCAGTTCTTC
CASSPPGQADEQFF
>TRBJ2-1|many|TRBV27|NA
TGTGCCAGCAGTCCCCTACTGGGCTACAATGAGCAGTTCTTC
CASSPLLGYNEQFF
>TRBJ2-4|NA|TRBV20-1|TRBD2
TGCAGTGCTAGAGAGATGGCGGGAGGTTTAGCCAAAAACATTCAGTACTTC
CSAREMAGGLAKNIQYF
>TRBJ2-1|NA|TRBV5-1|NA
TGCGCCAGCAGCTTGGCCGGGATTCTAGACAATGAGCAGTTCTTC
CASSLAGILDNEQFF
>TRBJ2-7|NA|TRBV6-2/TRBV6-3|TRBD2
TGTGCCAGCACTCAAGTGGGGACTAGCGTCGATGAGCAGTACTTC
CASTQVGTSVDEQYF
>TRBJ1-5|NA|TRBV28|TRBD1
TGTGCCAGCAGATCAGGGGGCAGAAGCAATCAGCCCCAGCATTTT
CASRSGGRSNQPQHF
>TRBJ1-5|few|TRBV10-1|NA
TGCGCCAGCAGTGACCACCTTTCCGAGGGGGTAATCGGCAATCAGCCCCAGCATTTT
CASSDHLSEGVIGNQPQHF
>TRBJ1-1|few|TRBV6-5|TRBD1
TGTGCCAGCAGTCAAGTCAGGGGGATGAACACTGAAGCTTTCTTT
CASSQVRGMNTEAFF
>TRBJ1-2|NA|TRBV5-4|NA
TGTGCCAGCAGCTGGAAGGGGTTGGATGGCTACACCTTC
CASSWKGLDGYTF
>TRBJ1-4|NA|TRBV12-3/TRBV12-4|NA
TGTGCCAGCAGTATACAGGGAGGTAATGAAAAACTGTTTTTT
CASSIQGGNEKLFF
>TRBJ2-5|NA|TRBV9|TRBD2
TGTGCCAGCAGCAAAGGGGTCCAGCGGGAGGGCCAAGAGACCCAGTACTTC
CASSKGVQREGQETQYF
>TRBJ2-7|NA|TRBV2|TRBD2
TGTGCCAGCACCCCGGACGCGGGAGGATTCTCCTACGAGCAGTACTTC
CASTPDAGGFSYEQYF
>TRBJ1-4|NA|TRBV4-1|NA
TGCGCCAGCAGCCAATCCCCGGGCGCGGGGCATGAAAAACTGTTTTTT
CASSQSPGAGHEKLFF
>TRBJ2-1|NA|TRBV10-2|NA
TGCGCCAGCATCGGGCTAGCGAGGCATGAGCAGTTCTTC
CASIGLARHEQFF
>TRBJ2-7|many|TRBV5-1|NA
TGCGCCAGCAGCTTGACAGATTTGAGCTCCTACGAGCAGTACTTC
CASSLTDLSSYEQYF
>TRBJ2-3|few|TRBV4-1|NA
TGCGCCAGCAGCTATATCCGGGCCGGACAGAGCACAGATACGCAGTATTTT
CASSYIRAGQSTDTQYF
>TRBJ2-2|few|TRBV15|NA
TGTGCCACCAGCACCTCCACGGGAGGGGAGCTGTTTTTT
CATSTSTGGELFF
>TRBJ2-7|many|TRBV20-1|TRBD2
TGCAGTGCTAGCGCAAGGACTAGCGGGAGTCGCGACGAGCAGTACTTC
CSASARTSGSRDEQYF
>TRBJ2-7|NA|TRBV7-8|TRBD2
TGTGCCAGCAGCTTAGAGGTGATAGCGGGAGTGAGCGAGCAGTACTTC
CASSLEVIAGVSEQYF
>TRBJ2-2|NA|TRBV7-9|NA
TGTGCCAGCAGCTTATGGGTCCCCGGGTATGGCACCGGGGAGCTGTTTTTT
CASSLWVPGYGTGELFF
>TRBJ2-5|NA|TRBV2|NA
TGTGCCAGCAGTGAAGCCTCACAGCCCGTGACCCAGTACTTC
CASSEASQPVTQYF
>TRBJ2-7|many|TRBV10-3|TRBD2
TGTGCCATCAGTCCGGGTCTCGGGACTAGTAGCACCTACGAGCAGTACTTC
CAISPGLGTSSTYEQYF
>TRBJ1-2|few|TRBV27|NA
TGTGCCAGCAGTTTGGCCCCGGGGGGCAACTATGGCTACACCTTC
CASSLAPGGNYGYTF
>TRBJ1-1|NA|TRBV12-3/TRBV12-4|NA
TGTGCCAGCAGTAAAAAGGGGGGATCGAGGACTGAAGCTTTCTTT
CASSKKGGSRTEAFF
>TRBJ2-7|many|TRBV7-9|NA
TGTGCCAGCAGCCCCCCACTAGGGCGTGGCCACGAGCAGTACTTC
CASSPPLGRGHEQYF
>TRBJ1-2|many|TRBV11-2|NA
TGTGCCAGCAGCTTCGCACCGAACTATGGCTACACCTTC
CASSFAPNYGYTF
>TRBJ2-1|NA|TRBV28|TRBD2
TGTGCCAGCAGTTTTGGACTAGCGGGTTTGGAGCAGTTCTTC
CASSFGLAGLEQFF